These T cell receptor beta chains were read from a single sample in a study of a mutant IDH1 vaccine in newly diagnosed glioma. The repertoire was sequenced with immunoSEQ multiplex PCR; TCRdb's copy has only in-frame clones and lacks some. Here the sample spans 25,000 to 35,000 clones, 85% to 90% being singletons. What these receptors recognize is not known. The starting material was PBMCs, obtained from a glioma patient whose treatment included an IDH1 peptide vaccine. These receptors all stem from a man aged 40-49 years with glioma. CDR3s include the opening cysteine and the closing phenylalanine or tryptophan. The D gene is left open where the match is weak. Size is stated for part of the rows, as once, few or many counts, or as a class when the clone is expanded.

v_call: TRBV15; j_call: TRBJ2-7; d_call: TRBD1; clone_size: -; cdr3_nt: TGTGCCACCAGCAGAGCGAGTCCGGGACAGGGGTTGCACGAGCAGTACTTC; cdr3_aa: CATSRASPGQGLHEQYF
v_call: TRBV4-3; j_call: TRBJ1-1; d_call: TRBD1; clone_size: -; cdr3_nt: TGCGCCAGCAGCCAAGAGTACCGACAGGGAGGGACGACGGCTTTCTTT; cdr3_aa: CASSQEYRQGGTTAFF
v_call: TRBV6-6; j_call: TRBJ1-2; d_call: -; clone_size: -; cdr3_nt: TGTGCCAGCAGTTACAGTGGGGAAGACTATGGCTACACCTTC; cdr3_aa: CASSYSGEDYGYTF
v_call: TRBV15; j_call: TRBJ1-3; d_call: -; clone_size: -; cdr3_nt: TGTGCCACCAGCAGAGGATTTACAGGGAGAAACACCATATATTTT; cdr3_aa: CATSRGFTGRNTIYF
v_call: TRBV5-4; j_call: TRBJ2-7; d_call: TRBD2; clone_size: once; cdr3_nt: TGTGCCAGCAGCTTGCGACTAGCGGGACCCTACGAGCAGTACTTC; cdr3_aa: CASSLRLAGPYEQYF
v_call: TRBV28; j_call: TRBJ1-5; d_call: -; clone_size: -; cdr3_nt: TGTGCCAGCAGTTTAACAGGGCTGGCGCCCCAGCATTTT; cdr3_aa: CASSLTGLAPQHF
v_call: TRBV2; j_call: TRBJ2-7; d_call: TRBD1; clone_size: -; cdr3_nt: TGTGCCAGCAGACCCGACAGGGCCCGTTCCTACGAGCAGTACTTC; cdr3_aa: CASRPDRARSYEQYF
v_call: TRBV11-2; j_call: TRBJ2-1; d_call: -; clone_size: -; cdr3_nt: TGTGCCAGCAGCTTAGGGACTACAAATAATGAGCAGTTCTTC; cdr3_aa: CASSLGTTNNEQFF
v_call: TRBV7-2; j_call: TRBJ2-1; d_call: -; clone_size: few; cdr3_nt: TGTGCCAGCAGCATAATCGCGGTCAGGGATGAGCAGTTCTTC; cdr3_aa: CASSIIAVRDEQFF
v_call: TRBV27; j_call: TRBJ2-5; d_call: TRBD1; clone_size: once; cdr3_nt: TGTGCCAGCAGGACAGGGGATGGAGAGACCCAGTACTTC; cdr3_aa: CASRTGDGETQYF
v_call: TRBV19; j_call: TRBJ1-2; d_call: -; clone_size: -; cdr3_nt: TGTGCCAGTAGTCGGCAGACGGACGTTAGTAGCTATGGCTACACCTTC; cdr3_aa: CASSRQTDVSSYGYTF
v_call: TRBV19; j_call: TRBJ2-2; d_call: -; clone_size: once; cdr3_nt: TGTGCCAGTAGTGCCGGGACGCTGAGGACCGGGGAGCTGTTTTTT; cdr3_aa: CASSAGTLRTGELFF
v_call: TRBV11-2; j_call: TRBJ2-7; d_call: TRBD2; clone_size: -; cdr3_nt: TGTGCCAGCAGCTTAGACGGGGTGGCGGGGCTAGCGGGAAGGTCTGGGGAGCAGTACTTC; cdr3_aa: CASSLDGVAGLAGRSGEQYF
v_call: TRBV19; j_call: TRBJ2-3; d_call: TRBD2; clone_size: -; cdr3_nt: TGTGCCAGTAGGGGACTAGCGGGAGGGACAGATACGCAGTATTTT; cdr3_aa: CASRGLAGGTDTQYF